This T cell receptor (beta chain) is drawn from a study of technical replicates of blood from several donors. Only in-frame clones appear in the TCRdb table, and some are missing; sequencing was by immunoSEQ multiplex PCR. This sample has tens of thousands of clones; about 95% occur once, and the top ten carry 0.25%. The TCR originated in a human donor in good health. The material sequenced was T cells isolated from PBMCs.

CDR3 sequence reads: CASSIGGRVTDTQYF. In nucleotides, the CDR3 is TGTGCCAGTAGTATCGGGGGGCGCGTCACAGATACGCAGTATTTT. This chain joins TRBV19 and TRBJ2-3, with D possibly being TRBD2 (7 bases). The germline V and J ends were trimmed by 3 bases and 2 bases, with 12 bases remaining between them. Per the germline V gene, CDR1 is LNHDA and CDR2 is SQIVND (reference sequence). The CDR3 spans 15 residues.